The clone carrying this T cell receptor beta chain was counted ten times or more. The antigen remains undetermined. This sample is part of a study of response to subunit inactivated influenza vaccine. One entry per CDR3 protein results from TCRdb running MiXCR on the RT-PCR reads. The sample has about 800,000 distinct CDR3 sequences, 21% seen once. This CDR3 contains 13 residues. Germline loops: CDR1 SGHDT, CDR2 YYEEEE. Trimming at V came to 7 bases and at J to 3 bases, leaving 0 bases not matched to a gene. Notes on the study in general: Authors suggested each seasonal influenza vaccination recruits few new T cells.

The V call is TRBV5-6, the J call TRBJ2-1; 11 bases align to TRBD2. The receptor's source is a man in his fifties or sixties who received an inactivated influenza vaccine. The sequencing here drew on PBMCs from blood, taken about 5 days after vaccination. DNA for the CDR3: TGTGCCAGCGGGACTAGCGGCTACAATGAGCAGTTCTTC. The encoded protein is CASGTSGYNEQFF.